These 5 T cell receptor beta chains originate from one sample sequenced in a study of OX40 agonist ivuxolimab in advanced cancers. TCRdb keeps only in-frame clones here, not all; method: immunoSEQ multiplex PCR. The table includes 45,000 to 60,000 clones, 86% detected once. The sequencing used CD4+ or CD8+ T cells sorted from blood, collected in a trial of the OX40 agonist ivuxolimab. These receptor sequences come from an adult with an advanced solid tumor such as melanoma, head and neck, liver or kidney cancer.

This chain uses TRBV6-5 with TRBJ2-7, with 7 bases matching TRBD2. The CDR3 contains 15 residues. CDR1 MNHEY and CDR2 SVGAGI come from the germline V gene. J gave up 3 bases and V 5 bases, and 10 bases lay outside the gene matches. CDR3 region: CASSPRDGGIYEQYF. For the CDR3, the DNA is TGTGCCAGCAGTCCCAGGGACGGGGGGATCTACGAGCAGTACTTC.

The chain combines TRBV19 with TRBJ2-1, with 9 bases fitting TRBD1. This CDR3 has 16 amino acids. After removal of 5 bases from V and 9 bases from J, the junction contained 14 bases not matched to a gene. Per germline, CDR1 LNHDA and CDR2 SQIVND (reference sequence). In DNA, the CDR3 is TGTGCCAGTAGTGCGAAACAGGGGGCGGTGATAGGTGAGCAGTTCTTC. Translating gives CASSAKQGAVIGEQFF.

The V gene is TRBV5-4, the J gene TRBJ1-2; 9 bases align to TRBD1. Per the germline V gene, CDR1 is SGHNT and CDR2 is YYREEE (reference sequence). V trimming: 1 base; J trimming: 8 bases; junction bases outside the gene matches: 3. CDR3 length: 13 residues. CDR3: CASSLMTGGGYTF. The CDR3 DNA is TGTGCCAGCAGCTTGATGACAGGGGGAGGCTACACCTTC.

For the CDR3, the DNA is TGTGCCAGCAGCTCCCCCGGACAGGTGGCGCAGTACTTC. This translates into CASSSPGQVAQYF. The rearrangement links TRBV7-9 to TRBJ2-7, with TRBD1 identical over 7 bases. The V gene end was trimmed by 4 bases and the J gene end by 9 bases; junction bases not matched to a gene: 9. Germline CDR1 reads SEHNR; CDR2 reads FQNEAQ (reference sequence). CDR3 size: 13 residues.

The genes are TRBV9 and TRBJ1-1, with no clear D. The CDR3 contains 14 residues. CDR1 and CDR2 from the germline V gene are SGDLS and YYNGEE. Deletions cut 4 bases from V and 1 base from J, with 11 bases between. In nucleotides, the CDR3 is TGTGCCAGCAGCTACATAGCAGAGAACACTGAAGCTTTCTTT. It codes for CASSYIAENTEAFF.